A selection of T cell receptor beta chains follows, all from one sample in a study of Ad26.COV2.S vaccination and SARS-CoV-2 variants. Profiling relied on immunoSEQ multiplex PCR, and the TCRdb table lists in-frame clones only, not all of them. The sample has approximately 450,000 clones; around nine tenths are singletons. The sample here was peripheral blood, taken in a trial of Ad26.COV2.S vaccine versus placebo. All receptors come from a person aged 18-60 years who received the Ad26.COV2.S COVID-19 vaccine or a placebo. CDR3s include the opening cysteine and the closing phenylalanine or tryptophan. The order of the fields is D gene, CDR3 length, V gene, J gene, clone size, CDR3 protein, CDR3 DNA. The D gene is left open where the match is weak. Some rows have no size entry. The others give once, few or many, or a class for an expanded clone.

>.|16|TRBV5-6|TRBJ1-5|few
CASSLQATILNQPQHF
TGTGCCAGCAGCTTACAAGCAACCATACTTAATCAGCCCCAGCATTTT
>.|12|TRBV6-5|TRBJ2-7|.
CASTSTGLEQYF
TGTGCCAGCACTTCTACAGGGCTCGAGCAGTACTTC
>.|13|TRBV5-6|TRBJ1-3|.
CASSRAGRDTIYF
TGTGCCAGCAGCCGGGCAGGGAGGGACACCATATATTTT
>.|13|TRBV7-2|TRBJ2-1|.
CASSLVRGNEQFF
TGTGCCAGCAGCTTAGTCCGGGGGAATGAGCAGTTCTTC
>.|14|TRBV24-1|TRBJ1-6|once
CATRHSSYNSPLHF
TGTGCCACCCGACATAGCTCCTATAATTCACCCCTCCACTTT
>.|12|TRBV5-1|TRBJ2-5|.
CASRNSQETQYF
TGCGCCAGCAGAAACTCCCAAGAGACCCAGTACTTC
>TRBD2|15|TRBV7-2|TRBJ2-7|.
CASSRIDSWGGEQYF
TGTGCCAGCAGCCGGATCGACAGCTGGGGGGGCGAGCAGTACTTC
>TRBD1|17|TRBV28|TRBJ1-4|.
CASSLMDIQGINEKLFF
TGTGCCAGCAGTTTAATGGACATACAGGGGATCAATGAAAAACTGTTTTTT
>.|14|TRBV10-3|TRBJ2-5|.
CAISTVRGGETQYF
TGTGCCATCAGTACGGTACGGGGCGGAGAGACCCAGTACTTC
>.|13|TRBV27|TRBJ1-5|.
CASSLLGDQPQHF
TGTGCCAGCAGTTTATTAGGCGATCAGCCCCAGCATTTT
>.|12|TRBV12-3/TRBV12-4|TRBJ1-1|.
CASSTPGTMAFF
TGTGCCAGCAGTACGCCCGGGACAATGGCTTTCTTT
>.|12|TRBV7-9|TRBJ1-4|.
CASRQGAEKLFF
TGTGCCAGCAGACAGGGTGCTGAAAAACTGTTTTTT
>TRBD2|15|TRBV11-3|TRBJ2-1|once
CASSLVGLAGNEQFF
TGTGCCAGCAGCTTAGTAGGGCTAGCGGGCAATGAGCAGTTCTTC
>.|13|TRBV30|TRBJ1-3|.
CAWSFGPADTIYF
TGTGCCTGGAGTTTTGGCCCCGCGGACACCATATATTTT
>TRBD2|15|TRBV19|TRBJ2-3|.
CASRGLAGGIDTQYF
TGTGCCAGTAGGGGGCTAGCGGGAGGGATAGATACGCAGTATTTT
>TRBD1|14|TRBV6-2/TRBV6-3|TRBJ1-1|.
CASSSTGGLTEAFF
TGTGCCAGCAGTTCGACAGGGGGCCTGACTGAAGCTTTCTTT
>TRBD1|15|TRBV18|TRBJ2-1|.
CASSPSGDSYNEQFF
TGTGCCAGCTCACCATCCGGGGACAGTTACAATGAGCAGTTCTTC
>.|13|TRBV7-2|TRBJ2-5|.
CASSLVVKETQYF
TGTGCCAGCAGCTTAGTCGTCAAAGAGACCCAGTACTTC
>TRBD2|14|TRBV7-9|TRBJ2-1|.
CASSLALLADEQFF
TGTGCCAGCAGCTTAGCGCTCCTAGCGGATGAGCAGTTCTTC